This TCR beta chain was observed in a study of Ad26.COV2.S vaccination and SARS-CoV-2 variants. The overall study: A COV1001 Ad26.COV2.S trial-arm participant provided the sample. The authors gave Ad26.COV2.S intramuscularly, either once or twice 56 days apart. Whole-study results and caveats: Substantial breadth in spike-specific CD8+ and CD4+ T cell responses was reportedly seen after vaccination. The placebo group had lower spike-specific TCR breadth than the vaccine recipients did.

CDR1 SGHDT and CDR2 YYEEEE come from the germline V gene. CDR3 length: 11 amino acids. V lost 1 base to trimming and J lost 6 bases, with 5 bases between them. The protocol was immunoSEQ multiplex PCR, while the TCRdb copy is restricted to in-frame clones and leaves out a portion. The repertoire holds a few hundred thousand clones, approximately 90% seen once, with more than 9% in the top ten. Comment on this clone: What it binds is unknown.

Treatment: roughly 19 received Ad26.COV2.S at low or high dose, single or two shots; several received placebo; per-sample allocation not given. Day 63 after the first injection of vaccine or placebo was the sampling time. V is TRBV5-6 and J is TRBJ2-7; D gene uncertain. The sample here was peripheral blood, taken in a trial of Ad26.COV2.S vaccine versus placebo. The source of this sequence is a person between 18 and 65 years old who received the Ad26.COV2.S COVID-19 vaccine or a placebo. In nucleotides, the CDR3 is TGTGCCAGCAGCTTGTTTGCCGAGCAGTACTTC. This sequence encodes CASSLFAEQYF.